The 5 T cell receptor beta chains in this list originate from one sample, sequenced in a study of blood T cell repertoires in COVID-19. The assay was immunoSEQ multiplex PCR, and TCRdb's table has in-frame clones only and misses some. Found here are some 300,000 clones, roughly 87% of them singletons; the top ten hold around 1%. Sequenced input: PBMCs or T cells enriched from blood (not recorded which). All receptors come from a woman in her 30s who had recovered from COVID-19.

This sequence joins TRBV19 and TRBJ1-1; D not resolved. CDR1 LNHDA and CDR2 SQIVND come from the germline V gene (reference sequence). The V end lost 3 bases, the J end lost 1 base, and 18 bases lay between the germline ends. The CDR3 is made up of 17 amino acids. The CDR3 reads CASSISRGLGSNTEAFF. The DNA for the CDR3 is TGTGCCAGTAGTATTTCTCGCGGTTTAGGTTCGAACACTGAAGCTTTCTTT.

The V call is TRBV28, the J call TRBJ2-7; 8 nucleotides match TRBD2. Per the germline V gene, CDR1 is MDHEN and CDR2 is SYDVKM. This CDR3 is 15 amino acids long. V lost 5 bases, J lost 2 bases, and 8 bases stayed unmatched. CDR3 nucleotide sequence: TGTGCCAGCAGTCCTTTAACTAGCGGAACCTACGAGCAGTACTTC. Translating gives CASSPLTSGTYEQYF.

The rearrangement uses TRBV11-3 and TRBJ2-1, with 10 bases aligning to TRBD2. Germline CDR1 reads SGHNT; CDR2 reads YENEEA. The CDR3 sequence is 17 residues long. J gave up 4 bases and V 1 base, and 7 bases lay outside the gene matches. In DNA form, the CDR3 reads TGTGCCAGCAGCTTAGTGGCACTAGCGGGGCAATACAATGAGCAGTTCTTC. This codes for CASSLVALAGQYNEQFF.

The gene calls are TRBV9 and TRBJ1-3, with 7 nucleotides matching TRBD1. V lost 0 bases, J lost 0 bases, and 3 bases stayed unmatched. Germline V CDR1 and CDR2: SGDLS, YYNGEE. The CDR3 consists of 16 residues. The CDR3 nucleotides read TGTGCCAGCAGCGTAGGGGACAGCCTCTCTGGAAACACCATATATTTT. Protein: CASSVGDSLSGNTIYF.

V and J are TRBV28 and TRBJ2-5, with TRBD1 matching over 7 bases. With 2 bases clipped from V and 4 bases from J, the junction kept 7 bases outside the gene matches. The germline CDR1 and CDR2 sequences are MDHEN and SYDVKM. The CDR3 runs 15 residues. CDR3: CASSLGDREGETQYF. Written as DNA, the CDR3 is TGTGCCAGCAGTTTAGGCGACAGGGAAGGAGAGACCCAGTACTTC.